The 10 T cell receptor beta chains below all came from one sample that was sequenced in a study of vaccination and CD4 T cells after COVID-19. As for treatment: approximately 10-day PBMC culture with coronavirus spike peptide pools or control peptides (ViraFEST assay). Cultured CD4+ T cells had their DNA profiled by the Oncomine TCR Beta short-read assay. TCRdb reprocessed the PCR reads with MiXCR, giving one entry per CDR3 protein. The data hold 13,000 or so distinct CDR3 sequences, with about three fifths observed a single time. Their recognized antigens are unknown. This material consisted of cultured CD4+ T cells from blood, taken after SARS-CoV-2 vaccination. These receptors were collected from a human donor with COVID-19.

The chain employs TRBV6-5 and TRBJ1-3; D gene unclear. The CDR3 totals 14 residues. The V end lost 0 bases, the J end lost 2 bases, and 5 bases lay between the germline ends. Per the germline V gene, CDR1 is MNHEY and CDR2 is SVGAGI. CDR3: CASSYSGTGNTIYF. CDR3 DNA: TGTGCCAGCAGTTACTCAGGGACTGGAAACACCATATATTTT.

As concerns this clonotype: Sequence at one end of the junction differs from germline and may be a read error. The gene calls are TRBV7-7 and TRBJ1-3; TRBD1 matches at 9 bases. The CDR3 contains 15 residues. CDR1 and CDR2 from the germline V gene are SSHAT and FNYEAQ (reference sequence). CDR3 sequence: CASSAGQGMRNTIYF. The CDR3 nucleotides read TGTGCTAGCAGCGCGGGACAGGGAATGCGAAACACCATATATTTT.

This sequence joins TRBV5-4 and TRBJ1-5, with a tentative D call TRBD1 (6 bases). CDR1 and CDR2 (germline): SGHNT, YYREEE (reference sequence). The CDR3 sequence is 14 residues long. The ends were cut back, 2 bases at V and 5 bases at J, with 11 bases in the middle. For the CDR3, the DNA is TGTGCCAGCAGCTTCGGGGGCATAGATCAGCCCCAGCATTTT. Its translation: CASSFGGIDQPQHF.

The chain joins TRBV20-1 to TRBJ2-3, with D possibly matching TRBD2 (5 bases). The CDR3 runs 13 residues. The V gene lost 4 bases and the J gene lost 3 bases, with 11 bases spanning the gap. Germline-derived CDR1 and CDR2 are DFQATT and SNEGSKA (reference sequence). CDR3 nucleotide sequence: TGCAGTGCTAACAGCGAGGGAACAGATACGCAGTATTTT. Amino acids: CSANSEGTDTQYF.

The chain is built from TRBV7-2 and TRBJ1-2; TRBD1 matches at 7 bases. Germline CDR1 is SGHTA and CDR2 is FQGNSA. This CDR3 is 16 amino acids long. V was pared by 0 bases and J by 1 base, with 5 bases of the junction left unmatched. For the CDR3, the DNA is TGTGCCAGCAGCTTAGCCCAGGGGGGAATTAACTATGGCTACACCTTC. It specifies CASSLAQGGINYGYTF.

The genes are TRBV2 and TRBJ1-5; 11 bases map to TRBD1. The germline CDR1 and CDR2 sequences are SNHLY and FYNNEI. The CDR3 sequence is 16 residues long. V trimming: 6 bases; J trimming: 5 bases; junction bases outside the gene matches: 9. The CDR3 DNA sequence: TGTGCCAGCAGGGCGACCGGGACAGGGGGTGATCAGCCCCAGCATTTT. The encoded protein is CASRATGTGGDQPQHF.

CDR3 nucleotides: TGTGCCAGCAGCCAGGGCCTTTACTATGGCTACACCTTC. It specifies CASSQGLYYGYTF. The rearrangement links TRBV5-4 to TRBJ1-2, with D perhaps matching TRBD1 (5 bases). Trimming removed 4 bases at V and 3 bases at J, with 10 bases between. Per the germline V gene, CDR1 is SGHNT and CDR2 is YYREEE (reference sequence). The CDR3 sequence is 13 residues long.

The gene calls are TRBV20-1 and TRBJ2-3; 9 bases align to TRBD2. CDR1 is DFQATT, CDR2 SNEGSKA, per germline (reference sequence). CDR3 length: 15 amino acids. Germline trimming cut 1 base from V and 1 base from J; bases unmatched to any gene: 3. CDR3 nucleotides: TGCAGTGCTAGAGGTCTAGCGGGGCGCACAGATACGCAGTATTTT. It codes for CSARGLAGRTDTQYF.

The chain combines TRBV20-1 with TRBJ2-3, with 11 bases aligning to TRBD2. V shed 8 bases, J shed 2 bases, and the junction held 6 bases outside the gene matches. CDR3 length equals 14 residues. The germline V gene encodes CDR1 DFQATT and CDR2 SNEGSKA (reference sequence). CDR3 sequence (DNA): TGCAGTAAAACTAGCGGGGGCCTCACAGATACGCAGTATTTT. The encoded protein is CSKTSGGLTDTQYF.

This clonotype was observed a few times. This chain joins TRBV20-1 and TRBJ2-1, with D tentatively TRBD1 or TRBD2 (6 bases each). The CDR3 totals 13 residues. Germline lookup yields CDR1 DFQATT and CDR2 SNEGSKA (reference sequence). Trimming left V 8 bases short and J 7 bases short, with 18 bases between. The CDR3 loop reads CSFTRGVGNEQFF. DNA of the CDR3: TGCAGTTTCACTAGGGGGGTTGGGAATGAGCAGTTCTTC.